This T cell receptor (beta chain) was documented in a study of T-cell reconstitution after alpha-beta-depleted transplantation in children. Study-wide points: Some patients owed their high day-60 TCRbeta diversity to surviving recipient T cells and thymic progenitors. Fresh T-cell production supplied most of the T-cell counts and diversity seen one year after transplant. Expanded clones from the graft, numbering several hundred, reportedly supplied alpha-beta T cells about two months after transplant.

This clonotype was seen a few times. Its antigen is not known. Unique molecular identifiers were built into the TCRbeta library. TCRdb independently ran MiXCR on the PCR reads; one entry per CDR3 protein. The sample contains about 580,000 distinct CDR3 sequences, roughly 23% of which appear only once. Sequenced here: PBMCs, mostly from graft donor cells, sampled 360 days after TCRalphabeta/CD19-depleted stem cell transplant. This TCR derives from a boy under two years old who had a stem cell transplant for acute myeloid leukemia, so the T cells may come from the graft donor.

The CDR3 spells CASGLAGGLRNEQFF. CDR3 nucleotides: TGTGCCAGCGGACTAGCGGGGGGGCTCAGGAATGAGCAGTTCTTC. The V and J genes are TRBV7-2 and TRBJ2-1, with 15 bases lining up with TRBD2. V lost 8 bases to trimming and J lost 7 bases; unmatched junction nucleotides: 6. This CDR3 is built from 15 residues. Germline CDR1 reads SGHTA; CDR2 reads FQGNSA. Full variable domain (remainder filled in from reference TRBV7-2 and TRBJ2-1): GAGVSQSPSNKVTEKGKDVELRCDPISGHTALYWYRQSLGQGLEFLIYFQGNSAPDKSGLPSDRFSAERTGGSVSTLTIQRTQQEDSAVYLCASGLAGGLRNEQFFGPGTRLTVL.